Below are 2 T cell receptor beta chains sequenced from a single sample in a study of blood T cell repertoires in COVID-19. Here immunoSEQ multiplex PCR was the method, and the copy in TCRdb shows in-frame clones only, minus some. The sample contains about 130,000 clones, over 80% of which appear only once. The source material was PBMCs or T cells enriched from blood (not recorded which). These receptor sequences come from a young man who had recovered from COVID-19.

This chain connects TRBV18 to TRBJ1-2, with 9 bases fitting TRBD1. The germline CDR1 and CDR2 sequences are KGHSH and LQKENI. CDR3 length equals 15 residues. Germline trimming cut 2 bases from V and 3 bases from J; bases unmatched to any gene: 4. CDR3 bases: TGTGCCAGCTCACCAAAGGGACAGGGAGACTATGGCTACACCTTC. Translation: CASSPKGQGDYGYTF.

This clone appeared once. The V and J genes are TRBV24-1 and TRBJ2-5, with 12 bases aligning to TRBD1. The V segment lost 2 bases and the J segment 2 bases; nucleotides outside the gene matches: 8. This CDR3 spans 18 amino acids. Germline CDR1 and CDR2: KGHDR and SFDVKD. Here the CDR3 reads CATSDSPGQGAYQETQYF. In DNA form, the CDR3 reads TGTGCCACCAGTGATTCCCCGGGACAGGGGGCTTATCAAGAGACCCAGTACTTC.